The 21 T cell receptor beta chains presented below share a single source sample, sequenced in a study of lymphopenia after photon versus proton radiotherapy (dated by TCRdb to the late 2010s). Receptor amplification or capture employed the immunoSEQ multiplex PCR assay. TCRdb took this table from immuneACCESS and kept in-frame rearrangements with V and J called. Such tables lack part of the clones; where checked against another copy, unresolved V genes explain under half of the gap, and the rest is unexplained. This sample lists tens of thousands of clones; less than 85% were detected once. The ten largest account for around 2.1% of the sample. Sample: peripheral blood, taken from a patient treated with proton-based radiotherapy. Receptors originate from a man in his 60s with pancreatic cancer.

In this sample, this clone turned up a few times. This sequence joins TRBV18 and TRBJ2-1, with 8 bases aligning to TRBD2. Germline CDR1 reads KGHSH; CDR2 reads LQKENI. The J segment lost 6 bases and the V segment lost 4 bases, leaving 2 bases of the junction unmatched. This CDR3 region has 13 residues. CDR3 region: CASSRGTSNEQFF. The CDR3 DNA reads as TGTGCCAGCTCACGTGGGACTAGCAATGAGCAGTTCTTC. The full variable domain, its missing parts supplied by reference TRBV18 and TRBJ2-1, is NAGVMQNPRHLVRRRGQEARLRCSPMKGHSHVYWYRQLPEEGLKFMVYLQKENIIDESGMPKERFSAEFPKEGPSILRIQQVVRGDSAAYFCASSRGTSNEQFFGPGTRLTVL.

This chain joins TRBV4-3 and TRBJ2-1; D is ambiguous. CDR3 length: 15 amino acids. Germline CDR1 LGHNA, CDR2 YSLEER. V lost 4 bases and J 0 bases, leaving 10 bases between the germline ends. CDR3: CASSRRASSYNEQFF. In DNA form, the CDR3 reads TGCGCCAGCAGCCGAAGGGCGAGCTCCTACAATGAGCAGTTCTTC.

This clone showed up just once. The chain couples TRBV11-3 to TRBJ1-3; the D is unclear. The CDR3 has 15 residues. From germline, CDR1 is SGHNT and CDR2 YENEEA. V shed 4 bases and J shed 2 bases, with 12 bases lying between them. This CDR3 is CASSSSRSPGNTIYF. CDR3 nucleotides: TGTGCCAGCAGCTCTTCGCGGAGCCCTGGAAACACCATATATTTT.

The chain employs TRBV5-1 and TRBJ2-4; 9 nucleotides align to TRBD2. This CDR3 has 16 residues. J lost 2 bases, V lost 2 bases, and 5 bases had no gene match. Germline assignment: CDR1 SGHRS and CDR2 YFSETQ. DNA for the CDR3: TGCGCCAGCAGCTTTAGCGGGGGTAATACCAAAAACATTCAGTACTTC. Its translation: CASSFSGGNTKNIQYF. Full variable domain (outside the CDR3, taken from reference TRBV5-1 and TRBJ2-4): KAGVTQTPRYLIKTRGQQVTLSCSPISGHRSVSWYQQTPGQGLQFLFEYFSETQRNKGNFPGRFSGRQFSNSRSEMNVSTLELGDSALYLCASSFSGGNTKNIQYFGAGTRLSVL.

This chain connects TRBV7-2 to TRBJ2-6; no firm D call. V lost 5 bases and J lost 0, with 5 bases in between. CDR3 length equals 14 residues. Germline values: CDR1 SGHTA, CDR2 FQGNSA. The CDR3 loop reads CASSGLSGANVLTF. The CDR3 DNA reads TGTGCCAGCAGCGGCCTCTCTGGGGCCAACGTCCTGACTTTC. The whole variable domain, filled in from reference TRBV7-2 and TRBJ2-6, reads GAGVSQSPSNKVTEKGKDVELRCDPISGHTALYWYRQSLGQGLEFLIYFQGNSAPDKSGLPSDRFSAERTGGSVSTLTIQRTQQEDSAVYLCASSGLSGANVLTFGAGSRLTVL.

V gene TRBV28 combines with J gene TRBJ2-7; TRBD2 matches 9 bases. The germline gives CDR1 MDHEN, CDR2 SYDVKM. This CDR3 comprises 15 residues. Trimming cost V 5 bases and J 2 bases; bases outside gene matches: 7. CDR3 amino acids: CASSGASGVAYEQYF. The CDR3 DNA reads as TGTGCCAGCAGTGGAGCTAGCGGGGTCGCCTACGAGCAGTACTTC.

The chain is built from TRBV7-9 and TRBJ2-1, with D possibly TRBD2 on 6 matching bases. V shed 8 bases and J shed 8 bases, with 22 bases lying between them. Germline V gene data show CDR1 as SEHNR and CDR2 as FQNEAQ (reference sequence). This CDR3 is built from 15 residues. CDR3 amino acids: CASETTAGSVYEQFF. Written as DNA, the CDR3 is TGTGCCAGCGAAACCACCGCGGGATCAGTTTATGAGCAGTTCTTC.

The genes are TRBV5-1 and TRBJ2-5; D uncertain. Trimming shortened V by 0 bases and J by 2 bases, and 11 bases separated the two germline ends. Germline loops: CDR1 SGHRS, CDR2 YFSETQ. This CDR3 has 15 amino acids. CDR3 nucleotide sequence: TGCGCCAGCAGCTTGGTTGGCCAGAGACAAGAGACCCAGTACTTC. Residues: CASSLVGQRQETQYF.

Only a few counts were recorded for this clone. This chain uses TRBV2 with TRBJ2-6; TRBD1 aligns across 7 bases. Germline V CDR1 and CDR2: SNHLY, FYNNEI. CDR3 length: 19 amino acids. V lost 6 bases and J lost 0; bases outside the gene matches: 14. The CDR3 nucleotides read TGTGCCAGCAGGGAAAGACAGGGACACGGCTCCTCTGGGGCCAACGTCCTGACTTTC. Translated: CASRERQGHGSSGANVLTF.

This chain uses TRBV29-1 with TRBJ2-7, with TRBD2 identical over 9 bases. This CDR3 contains 15 residues. V shed 3 bases and J 0 bases; nucleotides not matched to a gene: 6. In germline, CDR1 is SQVTM, CDR2 ANQGSEA. CDR3 DNA sequence: TGCAGCGTTGAGGTGGCGGGAGGGATCTCCTACGAGCAGTACTTC. Translating it yields CSVEVAGGISYEQYF.

The chain joins TRBV28 to TRBJ1-4; no firm D call. Germline CDR1 is MDHEN and CDR2 is SYDVKM. The V end lost 2 bases, the J end lost 0 bases, and 16 bases lay between the germline ends. This CDR3 contains 18 residues. The CDR3 loop is CASSLALSRISTNEKLFF. Written as DNA, the CDR3 is TGTGCCAGCAGTTTAGCTCTGTCGCGGATTTCAACTAATGAAAAACTGTTTTTT.

The chain is built from TRBV7-3 and TRBJ2-2; D gene ambiguous. There are 12 residues in the CDR3. The germline gives CDR1 SGHTA, CDR2 FQGTGA. Trimming left V 5 bases short and J 7 bases short, with 8 bases between. The CDR3 region has the DNA TGTGCCAGCAGCCCGTGGGGCGGGGAGCTGTTTTTT. Translation: CASSPWGGELFF.

The chain carries TRBV6-5 and TRBJ2-2; 8 bases align to TRBD2. Germline V gene sequence: CDR1 MNHEY, CDR2 SVGAGI. CDR3 size: 15 residues. The trim removed 6 bases at V and 4 bases at J, leaving 7 bases unmatched. The CDR3, as DNA: TGTGCCAGCAGAACTAGCGGCCTTACCACCGGGGAGCTGTTTTTT. This sequence encodes CASRTSGLTTGELFF.

This chain links TRBV7-2 with TRBJ2-1; 7 positions match TRBD2. The CDR3 spans 15 residues. J lost 9 bases, V lost 0 bases, and 8 bases had no gene match. Germline-derived CDR1 and CDR2 are SGHTA and FQGNSA. The CDR3 region has the DNA TGTGCCAGCAGCTTAGCGGGAGGGGCAATTGGTGAGCAGTTCTTC. As protein: CASSLAGGAIGEQFF.

The V call is TRBV2, the J call TRBJ1-5, with D perhaps matching TRBD1 (6 bases). Trimming stripped 7 bases from V and 4 bases from J, with 8 bases between. The CDR3 has 12 amino acids. Germline lookup yields CDR1 SNHLY and CDR2 FYNNEI. For the CDR3, the DNA is TGTGCCAGCACCAGGGGTAATCAGCCCCAGCATTTT. It specifies CASTRGNQPQHF.

This chain connects TRBV19 to TRBJ2-5, with 13 bases fitting TRBD2. V shed 4 bases and J 5 bases; nucleotides not matched to a gene: 4. Germline V gene lookup returns CDR1 LNHDA and CDR2 SQIVND (reference sequence). There are 15 residues in the CDR3. CDR3 DNA: TGTGCCAGTAGTACCGGGACTAGCGGGGCCGAGACCCAGTACTTC. Protein: CASSTGTSGAETQYF.

This chain joins TRBV28 and TRBJ2-3, with D possibly being TRBD2 (7 bases). The V end was cut by 6 bases, the J end by 4 bases, with 14 bases between. The CDR3 is 14 residues long. Per the germline V gene, CDR1 is MDHEN and CDR2 is SYDVKM. CDR3 coding DNA: TGTGCCAGCAGGGTAGGGGGGGTACCAGATACGCAGTATTTT. Translated, it gives CASRVGGVPDTQYF.

CDR3 in amino acids: CASSLQGQPQHF. In DNA, the CDR3 is TGTGCCAGCAGTTTACAGGGTCAGCCCCAGCATTTT. The rearrangement uses TRBV27 and TRBJ1-5, with D perhaps matching TRBD1 (5 bases). This CDR3 is built from 12 residues. Per the germline V gene, CDR1 is MNHEY and CDR2 is SMNVEV (reference sequence). V lost 2 bases and J 6 bases, leaving 5 bases between the germline ends.

This rearrangement joins TRBV10-3 to TRBJ2-7, with a possible D match to TRBD2 (5 bases). CDR1 and CDR2 (germline): ENHRY, SYGVKD. The CDR3 length is 11 residues. The V end lost 9 bases, the J end lost 6 bases, and 12 bases lay between the germline ends. This chain's CDR3 is CAIGLSGEQYF. CDR3 bases: TGTGCCATAGGACTCAGCGGCGAGCAGTACTTC.

This chain joins TRBV7-6 and TRBJ2-1; 9 nucleotides line up with TRBD2. V trimming: 5 bases; J trimming: 7 bases; junction bases outside the gene matches: 12. The CDR3 covers 16 residues. Looked up from germline, CDR1 is SGHVS and CDR2 is FNYEAQ. Here the CDR3 reads CASSLTGASGKNEQFF. As DNA, the CDR3 is TGTGCCAGCAGCCTTACTGGGGCTAGCGGGAAAAATGAGCAGTTCTTC.

The rearrangement links TRBV29-1 to TRBJ2-7; 12 bases map to TRBD2. Germline V CDR1 and CDR2: SQVTM, ANQGSEA. Losses at the gene ends were 4 bases for V and 2 bases for J; bases not matched to a gene: 9. The CDR3 loop spans 16 amino acids. The CDR3 is CSVGGLAGLPPYEQYF. The CDR3 DNA follows: TGCAGCGTTGGGGGACTAGCGGGTCTACCACCCTACGAGCAGTACTTC.